Below are 27 T cell receptor beta chains sequenced from a single sample in a study of blood T cell repertoires in COVID-19. Some clones are missing from TCRdb's copy, which holds only in-frame ones; the method was immunoSEQ multiplex PCR. The sample holds 100,000 to 130,000 clones, just over 70% seen once. The sample comprised peripheral blood. All receptors derive from a woman between 35 and 50 years old with acute or convalescent COVID-19.

The V and J genes are TRBV7-3 and TRBJ2-2; D is perhaps TRBD2 (6 bases). Trimming removed 3 bases from V and 6 bases from J, with 11 bases in between. The CDR3 sequence is 14 residues long. Per the germline V gene, CDR1 is SGHTA and CDR2 is FQGTGA. CDR3 coding DNA: TGTGCCAGCAGCTTGGACTATAAGGCCGGGGAGCTGTTTTTT. Its protein product is CASSLDYKAGELFF.

The gene calls are TRBV5-4 and TRBJ2-7; D is unresolved. The CDR3 consists of 12 residues. V dropped 3 bases and J dropped 0 bases, with 4 bases sitting between them. CDR1 is SGHNT and CDR2 is YYREEE in the germline V gene (reference sequence). Here the CDR3 DNA reads TGTGCCAGCAGCTCCAGCTCCTACGAGCAGTACTTC. It is translated as CASSSSSYEQYF.

The rearrangement joins TRBV6-5 to TRBJ2-3; possible D gene TRBD1, 6 bases. Germline values: CDR1 MNHEY, CDR2 SVGAGI. The CDR3 runs 14 residues. Trimming took off 6 bases at V and 3 bases at J, with 13 bases between the two ends. The CDR3 spells CASRSGGATDTQYF. The CDR3 nucleotides read TGTGCCAGCAGGAGTGGGGGCGCGACAGATACGCAGTATTTT.

The V gene is TRBV19, the J gene TRBJ1-3; D is unclear. This CDR3 has 14 residues. V was shortened by 8 bases and J by 1 base, with 12 bases between the two germline ends. Germline loops: CDR1 LNHDA, CDR2 SQIVND (reference sequence). CDR3 protein: CASQPRSSGNTIYF. The CDR3 bases are TGTGCCAGTCAACCCCGGTCATCTGGAAACACCATATATTTT.

The chain recombines TRBV5-4 with TRBJ2-5; 11 bases map to TRBD2. With 4 bases clipped from V and 1 base from J, the junction kept 6 bases outside the gene matches. This CDR3 is built from 16 residues. Per germline, CDR1 SGHNT and CDR2 YYREEE (reference sequence). This CDR3 is CASSPSSGGLQETQYF. CDR3 sequence (DNA): TGTGCCAGCAGCCCGTCTAGCGGGGGGCTCCAAGAGACCCAGTACTTC.

This clone appeared a few times. CDR3 region: CASGQTESSYNEQFF. The CDR3 DNA follows: TGCGCCAGTGGTCAGACAGAGAGCTCCTACAATGAGCAGTTCTTC. V gene TRBV5-1 combines with J gene TRBJ2-1; TRBD1 might be the D (5 bases). V was trimmed by 8 bases and J by 0 bases, leaving 15 bases between them. Germline CDR1 is SGHRS and CDR2 is YFSETQ. CDR3 size: 15 residues.

The chain employs TRBV6-6 and TRBJ1-6; 10 bases line up with TRBD1. This CDR3 region has 14 residues. Germline CDR1 is MNHNY and CDR2 is SVGAGI (reference sequence). V trimming: 4 bases; J trimming: 8 bases; junction bases outside the gene matches: 2. CDR3 loop: CASSWGTGDSPLHF. CDR3 sequence (DNA): TGTGCCAGCAGTTGGGGGACAGGGGATTCACCCCTCCACTTT.

This clone was observed a handful of times. The gene calls are TRBV4-3 and TRBJ2-1, with a tentative D call TRBD2 (7 bases). V dropped 0 bases and J dropped 10 bases, with 16 bases sitting between them. CDR1 and CDR2 (germline): LGHNA, YSLEER. This CDR3 is 15 amino acids long. The CDR3 spells CASSQDRGGPPEQFF. As DNA, the CDR3 is TGCGCCAGCAGCCAAGATAGGGGGGGCCCTCCCGAGCAGTTCTTC.

The sample holds one count of this clone. The rearrangement links TRBV19 to TRBJ2-2; D unclear. CDR1 and CDR2 from the germline V gene are LNHDA and SQIVND (reference sequence). This CDR3 is 16 amino acids long. V was pared by 2 bases and J by 0 bases, with 10 bases between. DNA of the CDR3: TGTGCCAGTAGTATACGGAGAACACCGAACACCGGGGAGCTGTTTTTT. Encoded protein: CASSIRRTPNTGELFF.

The rearrangement joins TRBV7-8 to TRBJ1-5; D gene uncertain. Trimming pared 2 bases from V and 0 bases from J, leaving 5 bases between. This CDR3 has 14 residues. Germline V gene data show CDR1 as SGHVS and CDR2 as FQNEAQ. DNA of the CDR3: TGTGCCAGCAGCTTATCAGATAGCAATCAGCCCCAGCATTTT. It codes for CASSLSDSNQPQHF.

V and J are TRBV28 and TRBJ2-1; TRBD2 matches at 8 bases. V shed 8 bases, J shed 0 bases, and the junction held 3 bases outside the gene matches. The CDR3 has 14 amino acids. Germline V gives CDR1 MDHEN, CDR2 SYDVKM. The CDR3 DNA reads as TGTGCCAGCGTCCGGGGGGGCTCCTACAATGAGCAGTTCTTC. Translation: CASVRGGSYNEQFF. The whole variable domain, remainder taken from reference TRBV28 and TRBJ2-1, is DVKVTQSSRYLVKRTGEKVFLECVQDMDHENMFWYRQDPGLGLRLIYFSYDVKMKEKGDIPEGYSVSREKKERFSLILESASTNQTSMYLCASVRGGSYNEQFFGPGTRLTVL.

The chain uses TRBV7-9 and TRBJ2-6; TRBD2 might be the D (5 bases). V dropped 5 bases and J dropped 4 bases, with 9 bases sitting between them. CDR1 SEHNR and CDR2 FQNEAQ come from the germline V gene (reference sequence). This CDR3 has 14 amino acids. The CDR3 DNA reads TGTGCCAGCAGCGACCGGAGGGGGGCCAACGTCCTGACTTTC. This sequence encodes CASSDRRGANVLTF.

The chain combines TRBV7-3 with TRBJ2-2; TRBD1 matches at 9 bases. The CDR3 has 18 residues. J gave up 4 bases and V 6 bases, and 15 bases lay outside the gene matches. Germline V gives CDR1 SGHTA, CDR2 FQGTGA. CDR3 residues: CASSNTRGGQGPTGELFF. CDR3 bases: TGTGCCAGCAGTAATACTCGAGGGGGACAGGGTCCCACCGGGGAGCTGTTTTTT.

Concerning this clone itself: Other DNA sequences from this sample encode an identical CDR3 as well. The rearrangement joins TRBV5-1 to TRBJ2-2; 11 nucleotides line up with TRBD2. The CDR3 sequence is 16 residues long. Germline lookup yields CDR1 SGHRS and CDR2 YFSETQ. V dropped 4 bases and J dropped 2; count of bases not matched to a gene: 4. CDR3 sequence (DNA): TGCGCCAGCAGCCTTAGCGGGGGGGCTAACACCGGGGAGCTGTTTTTT. Translating it yields CASSLSGGANTGELFF.

This clone was counted between two and nine times. V usage is TRBV5-4 and J usage is TRBJ2-5; tentatively, D is TRBD1 (5 bases). The CDR3 length is 13 residues. The V gene lost 4 bases and the J gene lost 1 base, with 8 bases spanning the gap. Germline lookup yields CDR1 SGHNT and CDR2 YYREEE (reference sequence). CDR3 coding DNA: TGTGCCAGCAGCCCAGGGTTCCAAGAGACCCAGTACTTC. Translating gives CASSPGFQETQYF.

The J gene is TRBJ2-1, the V gene TRBV28; TRBD1 matches at 9 bases. Germline loops: CDR1 MDHEN, CDR2 SYDVKM. V shed 5 bases and J 5 bases; nucleotides not matched to a gene: 13. The CDR3 has 17 amino acids. In nucleotides, the CDR3 is TGTGCCAGCAGTGTAACAGGGGGCAGGGGTAGCGACAATGAGCAGTTCTTC. Translation gives CASSVTGGRGSDNEQFF.

The V call is TRBV29-1, the J call TRBJ2-3; D is ambiguous. V was shortened by 6 bases and J by 1 base, with 11 bases between the two germline ends. Per the germline V gene, CDR1 is SQVTM and CDR2 is ANQGSEA. There are 13 residues in the CDR3. The CDR3 is CSVAIDGTDTQYF. The CDR3 DNA sequence: TGCAGCGTCGCGATAGATGGCACAGATACGCAGTATTTT.

This clone was counted between two and nine times. J is TRBJ1-6 and V is TRBV7-8; 7 bases map to TRBD1. The CDR3 has 15 residues. CDR1 is SGHVS and CDR2 is FQNEAQ in the germline V gene. Trimming at V came to 1 base and at J to 7 bases, leaving 4 bases not matched to a gene. DNA for the CDR3: TGTGCCAGCAGCTTAGAGGGGACAGCAAATTCACCCCTCCACTTT. Translated: CASSLEGTANSPLHF.

This chain uses TRBV27 with TRBJ2-2; D might be TRBD1 (6 bases). Germline lookup yields CDR1 MNHEY and CDR2 SMNVEV (reference sequence). The V gene lost 7 bases and the J gene lost 0 bases, with 12 bases spanning the gap. The CDR3 is 15 residues long. CDR3 DNA: TGTGCCAGCATAGGGGGACCCCCGAACACCGGGGAGCTGTTTTTT. It translates to CASIGGPPNTGELFF.

This clone was detected only a few times. The chain joins TRBV27 to TRBJ1-1; D unresolved. This CDR3 comprises 14 residues. Germline V lookup: CDR1 MNHEY, CDR2 SMNVEV (reference sequence). Trimming left V 5 bases short and J 1 base short, with 11 bases between. This CDR3 reads CASSSGSPNTEAFF. CDR3 DNA: TGTGCCAGCAGTAGCGGCAGCCCGAACACTGAAGCTTTCTTT.

This clone came up many times. The V gene is TRBV13, the J gene TRBJ2-5; 9 nucleotides align to TRBD1. CDR3 length: 15 amino acids. CDR1 and CDR2 from the germline V gene are PRHDT and FYEKMQ (reference sequence). Trimming took 5 bases from V and 5 from J; bases not matched to a gene: 9. The CDR3 nucleotides read TGTGCCAGCAGCACAGGGACAGGGAGGATGGAGACCCAGTACTTC. Translating gives CASSTGTGRMETQYF.

The chain uses TRBV18 and TRBJ2-7; 7 bases align to TRBD2. Germline V gene lookup returns CDR1 KGHSH and CDR2 LQKENI. The CDR3 spans 14 residues. Losses at the gene ends were 3 bases for V and 6 bases for J; bases not matched to a gene: 8. DNA of the CDR3: TGTGCCAGCTCACCTACTAGCGCAGGGCGCGAGCAGTACTTC. Translation gives CASSPTSAGREQYF.

This clone was found a few times. The rearrangement joins TRBV5-1 to TRBJ2-3, with TRBD2 matching 9 bases. The length of the CDR3 is 17 residues. The junction had 14 bases not matched to a gene; V was cut back by 4 bases and J by 5 bases. The V gene's germline CDR1 is SGHRS and CDR2 YFSETQ. As DNA, the CDR3 is TGCGCCAGCAGCACGCGGGGGGGACTAGGTTCGGGAGATACGCAGTATTTT. It encodes CASSTRGGLGSGDTQYF.

This chain links TRBV5-1 with TRBJ2-7; D may be TRBD1 (6 bases). The ends were cut back, 7 bases at V and 0 bases at J, with 14 bases in the middle. This CDR3 spans 14 amino acids. CDR1 is SGHRS and CDR2 is YFSETQ in the germline V gene. CDR3 nucleotides: TGCGCCAGCGCGGCGACAGGAGCCTCCTACGAGCAGTACTTC. Protein: CASAATGASYEQYF.

This rearrangement joins TRBV19 to TRBJ1-5; TRBD1 is a possible D gene (6 bases). Trimming pared 8 bases from V and 15 bases from J, leaving 17 bases between. The germline gives CDR1 LNHDA, CDR2 SQIVND (reference sequence). The CDR3 length is 11 residues. The chain's CDR3 is CASADRQLTHF. Written as DNA, the CDR3 is TGTGCCAGTGCTGACAGGCAGCTCACGCATTTT.

This clone was counted ten times or more. The V call is TRBV29-1, the J call TRBJ2-7; possibly TRBD1 for D (6 bases). The V end was cut by 2 bases, the J end by 4 bases, with 21 bases between. Germline V lookup: CDR1 SQVTM, CDR2 ANQGSEA. The CDR3 is 16 residues long. The CDR3 DNA is TGCAGCGTTGAAACTCGGACAGCACCAAAGCTTTACGAGCAGTACTTC. The encoded protein is CSVETRTAPKLYEQYF.

V is TRBV27 and J is TRBJ2-1; 7 bases match TRBD1. Germline lookup yields CDR1 MNHEY and CDR2 SMNVEV (reference sequence). The CDR3 is 14 amino acids. With V trimmed by 8 bases and J by 4 bases, 8 bases remained unmatched. CDR3 residues: CASSPTGSYNEQFF. CDR3 nucleotide sequence: TGTGCCAGCTCCCCGACAGGGAGTTACAATGAGCAGTTCTTC.